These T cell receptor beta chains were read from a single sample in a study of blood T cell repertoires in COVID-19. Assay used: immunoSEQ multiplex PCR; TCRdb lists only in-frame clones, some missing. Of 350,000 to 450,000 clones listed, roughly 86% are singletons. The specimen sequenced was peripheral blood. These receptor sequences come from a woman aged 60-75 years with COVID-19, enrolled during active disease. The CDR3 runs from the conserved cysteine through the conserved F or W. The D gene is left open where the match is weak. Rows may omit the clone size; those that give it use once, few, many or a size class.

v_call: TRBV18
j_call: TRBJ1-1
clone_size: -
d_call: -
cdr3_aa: CASSPGGALTEAFF
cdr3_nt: TGTGCCAGCTCACCCGGAGGGGCGCTGACTGAAGCTTTCTTT

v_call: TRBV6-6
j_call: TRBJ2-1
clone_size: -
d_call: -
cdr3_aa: CASSSDRRSANNEQFF
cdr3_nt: TGTGCCAGCAGTTCCGACCGCAGGTCCGCCAACAATGAGCAGTTCTTC

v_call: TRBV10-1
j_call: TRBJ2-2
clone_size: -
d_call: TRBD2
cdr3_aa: CASQEPGEGSGELFF
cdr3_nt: TGCGCCAGCCAAGAGCCCGGGGAGGGATCCGGGGAGCTGTTTTTT

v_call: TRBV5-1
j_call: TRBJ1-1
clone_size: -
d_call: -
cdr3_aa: CASSYRGNTEAFF
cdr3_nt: TGCGCCAGCAGCTATCGGGGTAACACTGAAGCTTTCTTT

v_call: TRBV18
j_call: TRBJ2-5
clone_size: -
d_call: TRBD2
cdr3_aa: CASSPLDVGGGAETQYF
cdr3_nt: TGTGCCAGCTCACCGCTGGACGTGGGCGGGGGAGCGGAGACCCAGTACTTC

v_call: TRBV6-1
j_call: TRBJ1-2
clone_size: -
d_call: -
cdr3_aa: CASSERTLNYGYTF
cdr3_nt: TGTGCCAGCAGTGAGAGAACCCTTAACTATGGCTACACCTTC

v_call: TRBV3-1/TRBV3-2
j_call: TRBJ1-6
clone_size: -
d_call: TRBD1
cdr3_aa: CASSQGTVGSPLHF
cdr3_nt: TGTGCCAGCAGCCAGGGGACAGTGGGGTCACCCCTCCACTTT

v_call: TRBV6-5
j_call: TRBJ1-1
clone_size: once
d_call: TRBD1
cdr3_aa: CASSYQGADTEAFF
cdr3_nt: TGTGCCAGCAGTTACCAGGGGGCTGACACTGAAGCTTTCTTT

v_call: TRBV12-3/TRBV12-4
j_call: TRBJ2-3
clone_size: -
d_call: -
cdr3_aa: CASSSPDTQYF
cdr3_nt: TGTGCCAGCAGTTCTCCAGATACGCAGTATTTT

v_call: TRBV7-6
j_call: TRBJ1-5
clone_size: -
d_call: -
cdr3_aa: CASSLASDQPQHF
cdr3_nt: TGTGCCAGCAGCTTAGCGTCGGATCAGCCCCAGCATTTT

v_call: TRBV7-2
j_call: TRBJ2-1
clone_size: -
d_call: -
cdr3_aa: CASSLASRAYLNEQFF
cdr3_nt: TGTGCCAGCAGCTTAGCTTCGCGGGCATACCTCAATGAGCAGTTCTTC

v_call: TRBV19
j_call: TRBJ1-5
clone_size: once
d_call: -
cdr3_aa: CASSGRAQHF
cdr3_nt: TGTGCCAGTAGCGGGCGGGCCCAGCATTTT

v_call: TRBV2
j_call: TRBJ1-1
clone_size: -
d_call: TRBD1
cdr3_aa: CASNRQGNTEAFF
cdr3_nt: TGTGCCAGCAATCGACAGGGGAACACTGAAGCTTTCTTT

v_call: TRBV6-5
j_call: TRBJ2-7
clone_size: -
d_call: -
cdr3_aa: CASILDARGEQYF
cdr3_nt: TGTGCCAGCATTCTGGACGCGCGAGGGGAGCAGTACTTC

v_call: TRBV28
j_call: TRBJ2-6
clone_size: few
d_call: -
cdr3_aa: CASSTSRANVLTF
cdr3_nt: TGTGCCAGCAGTACATCTCGGGCCAACGTCCTGACTTTC

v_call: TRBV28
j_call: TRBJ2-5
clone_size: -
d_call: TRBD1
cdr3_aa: CASSLRDRGETQYF
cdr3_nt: TGTGCCAGCAGTCTCCGGGACAGGGGCGAGACCCAGTACTTC

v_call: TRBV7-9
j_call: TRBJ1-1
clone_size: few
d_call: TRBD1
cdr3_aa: CASSLGQGTEAFF
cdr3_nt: TGTGCCAGCAGCTTGGGACAGGGGACTGAAGCTTTCTTT

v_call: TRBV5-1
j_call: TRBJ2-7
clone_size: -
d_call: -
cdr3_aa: CASSPTGITSYEQYF
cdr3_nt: TGCGCCAGCAGCCCAACAGGGATCACCTCCTACGAGCAGTACTTC

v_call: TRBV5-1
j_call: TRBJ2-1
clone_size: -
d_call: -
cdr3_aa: CASSLSGDTYNEQFF
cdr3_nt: TGCGCCAGCAGCTTAAGCGGGGACACCTACAATGAGCAGTTCTTC

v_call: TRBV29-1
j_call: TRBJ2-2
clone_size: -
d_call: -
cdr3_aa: CSVEKQATYTGELFF
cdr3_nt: TGCAGCGTTGAGAAACAGGCAACCTACACCGGGGAGCTGTTTTTT

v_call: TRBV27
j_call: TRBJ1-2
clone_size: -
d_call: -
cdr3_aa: CASSLNRVGYGYTF
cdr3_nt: TGTGCCAGCAGTTTAAACAGGGTGGGGTATGGCTACACCTTC

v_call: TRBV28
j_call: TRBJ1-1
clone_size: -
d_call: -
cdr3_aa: CASSWREEAFF
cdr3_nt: TGTGCCAGCAGTTGGCGGGAGGAAGCTTTCTTT